Below are 25 T cell receptor beta chains sequenced from a single sample in a study of CD8+ T cells in alopecia areata. RNA was extracted and reverse transcribed into cDNA as the sequencing template. Measured with immunoSEQ multiplex PCR; TCRdb has only the in-frame clones, and not every one. The repertoire includes 190,000 or so clones, 58% of them detected once, and roughly 13% sits in the top ten. Treatment described: oral pan-JAK inhibitor, 5-10 mg twice daily. Sample: CD8+ T cells sorted from blood, taken at week 24, from a patient treated with tofacitinib. Source of these receptors: a human donor with alopecia areata.

The J gene is TRBJ1-2, the V gene TRBV5-1; TRBD1 might be the D (6 bases). Per the germline V gene, CDR1 is SGHRS and CDR2 is YFSETQ. The ends were cut back, 5 bases at V and 8 bases at J, with 13 bases in the middle. The length of the CDR3 is 12 residues. The CDR3 is CASRCDRWGYTF. The CDR3, as DNA: TGCGCCAGCAGATGCGACAGGTGGGGCTACACCTTC.

This clone was detected only a few times. V usage is TRBV10-3 and J usage is TRBJ2-2, with 10 bases aligning to TRBD1. There are 18 residues in the CDR3. The V and J ends lost 3 bases and 0 bases, in that order; junction bases with no gene match: 7. Germline V gives CDR1 ENHRY, CDR2 SYGVKD. In nucleotides, the CDR3 is TGTGCCATCAGTGATCTGGGACAGGGGACCTCGAACACCGGGGAGCTGTTTTTT. Encoded protein: CAISDLGQGTSNTGELFF.

The V call is TRBV30, the J call TRBJ1-2; D not certain. Germline V CDR1 and CDR2: GTSNPN, SVGIG (reference sequence). CDR3 length: 11 amino acids. Trimming cost V 4 bases and J 7 bases, with 10 bases left between them. The CDR3 loop reads CAWMESSGYTF. CDR3 nucleotides: TGTGCCTGGATGGAGAGTAGTGGCTACACCTTC.

The CDR3 DNA follows: TGCAGCGTTGAGTTGGAAGCTGGGGCCAACGTCCTGACTTTC. Its translation is CSVELEAGANVLTF. This chain connects TRBV29-1 to TRBJ2-6; D is unclear. The V and J ends lost 3 bases and 2 bases respectively, with 8 bases between them. CDR1 and CDR2 (germline): SQVTM, ANQGSEA. This CDR3 is built from 14 residues.

For the CDR3, the DNA is TGTGCCAGCAGTCTGTTACTGGGTACTGAAGCTTTCTTT. Protein sequence: CASSLLLGTEAFF. The rearrangement links TRBV27 to TRBJ1-1; no clear D. Germline V gene lookup returns CDR1 MNHEY and CDR2 SMNVEV (reference sequence). Between the trimmed V and J ends, which lost 5 bases and 5 bases, there was a span of 12 bases. CDR3 length: 13 amino acids.

This clone appeared a few times. V usage is TRBV30 and J usage is TRBJ2-3; D is undetermined. V was cut by 0 bases and J by 0 bases, with 13 bases left in between. Germline V gene data show CDR1 as GTSNPN and CDR2 as SVGIG (reference sequence). The length of the CDR3 is 16 residues. Here the CDR3 reads CAWSVVRKISTDTQYF. The DNA for the CDR3 is TGTGCCTGGAGTGTAGTTAGGAAAATAAGCACAGATACGCAGTATTTT.

The chain joins TRBV13 to TRBJ1-1, with a weak D call TRBD1 (6 bases). Trimming removed 4 bases from V and 1 base from J, with 7 bases in between. The CDR3 runs 13 residues. The germline CDR1 and CDR2 sequences are PRHDT and FYEKMQ (reference sequence). CDR3 loop: CASSWGANTEAFF. CDR3 bases: TGTGCCAGCAGCTGGGGGGCGAACACTGAAGCTTTCTTT.

The chain couples TRBV30 to TRBJ2-2; D gene unclear. CDR3 size: 11 residues. The V gene lost 1 base and the J gene lost 8 bases, with 5 bases spanning the gap. Looked up from germline, CDR1 is GTSNPN and CDR2 is SVGIG (reference sequence). The CDR3 coding sequence is TGTGCCTGGAGTGCATCAGGGGAGCTGTTTTTT. It specifies CAWSASGELFF.

This chain links TRBV5-1 with TRBJ2-3, with D maybe TRBD2 (7 bases). V was cut by 2 bases and J by 4 bases, with 14 bases left in between. This CDR3 is 15 amino acids long. Germline V CDR1 and CDR2: SGHRS, YFSETQ. The CDR3 DNA sequence: TGCGCCAGCAGCTTCACCGGGGGGCAAGCAGATACGCAGTATTTT. The encoded protein is CASSFTGGQADTQYF.

For this clone: The same CDR3 also results from other DNA sequences found in this sample. This sequence joins TRBV6-5 and TRBJ2-7, with 8 bases matching TRBD1. V trimming: 5 bases; J trimming: 3 bases; junction bases outside the gene matches: 3. This CDR3 comprises 13 residues. In germline, CDR1 is MNHEY, CDR2 SVGAGI. CDR3 sequence (DNA): TGTGCCAGCAGTCGGACAGGGAGCTACGAGCAGTACTTC. It is translated as CASSRTGSYEQYF.

V gene TRBV30 combines with J gene TRBJ2-2; D ambiguous. CDR1 and CDR2 from the germline V gene are GTSNPN and SVGIG (reference sequence). V lost 8 bases and J 7 bases, leaving 17 bases between the germline ends. The CDR3 contains 13 residues. This chain's CDR3 is CASIGRRSGELFF. The DNA for the CDR3 is TGTGCCAGTATTGGCAGGAGAAGCGGGGAGCTGTTTTTT.

This clone was recorded once. The chain is built from TRBV4-1 and TRBJ2-5; D is perhaps TRBD2 (5 bases). Germline V lookup: CDR1 MGHRA, CDR2 YSYEKL. Between the trimmed V and J ends, which lost 0 bases and 3 bases, there was a span of 8 bases. CDR3 length: 14 residues. CDR3 protein: CASSQEWRKETQYF. The CDR3 DNA reads as TGCGCCAGCAGCCAAGAATGGAGGAAAGAGACCCAGTACTTC.

The J gene is TRBJ2-1, the V gene TRBV5-1, with D maybe TRBD2 (6 bases). Germline-derived CDR1 and CDR2 are SGHRS and YFSETQ. The V and J ends lost 3 bases and 10 bases respectively, with 14 bases between them. This CDR3 has 13 residues. CDR3 in amino acids: CASSYLGGTEQFF. For the CDR3, the DNA is TGCGCCAGCAGCTACTTAGGCGGGACCGAGCAGTTCTTC.

Details on this clone: This specimen includes other DNA sequences encoding the same CDR3. The V call is TRBV30, the J call TRBJ1-5; no clear D gene. With 1 base removed from V and 1 base from J, the gap between germline ends came to 5 bases. Germline V gives CDR1 GTSNPN, CDR2 SVGIG (reference sequence). The CDR3 covers 13 residues. The CDR3: CAWSGGSNQPQHF. The CDR3 DNA follows: TGTGCCTGGAGTGGCGGAAGCAATCAGCCCCAGCATTTT.

The chain carries TRBV19 and TRBJ1-1; a weak D match, TRBD1 (5 bases). The CDR3 length is 12 residues. V was pared by 8 bases and J by 8 bases, with 15 bases between. The germline CDR1 and CDR2 sequences are LNHDA and SQIVND (reference sequence). The CDR3 nucleotides read TGTGCCAGTGGGGTCCGGGGGGAAGAAGCTTTCTTT. It specifies CASGVRGEEAFF.

The chain joins TRBV14 to TRBJ1-2; 7 positions match TRBD1. The CDR3 extends over 16 amino acids. Trimming removed 3 bases from V and 4 bases from J; junction bases left unmatched: 11. Germline V lookup: CDR1 SGHDN, CDR2 FVKESK. In DNA, the CDR3 is TGTGCCAGCAGCCAGAGTACAGGGGACGTCGGCTATGGCTACACCTTC. Its translation is CASSQSTGDVGYGYTF. The full variable domain, its missing parts supplied by reference TRBV14 and TRBJ1-2, is EAGVTQFPSHSVIEKGQTVTLRCDPISGHDNLYWYRRVMGKEIKFLLHFVKESKQDESGMPNNRFLAERTGGTYSTLKVQPAELEDSGVYFCASSQSTGDVGYGYTFGSGTRLTVV.

This clone was seen a single time. The chain combines TRBV15 with TRBJ1-2; D is uncertain. The V gene's germline CDR1 is LNHNV and CDR2 YYDKDF (reference sequence). The ends were cut back, 2 bases at V and 4 bases at J, with 11 bases in the middle. CDR3 length: 14 amino acids. This CDR3 is CATSRTSDPYGYTF. The DNA for the CDR3 is TGTGCCACCAGCAGAACGTCGGACCCCTATGGCTACACCTTC.

The V gene is TRBV7-9, the J gene TRBJ1-2, with 7 bases lining up with TRBD1. Germline loops: CDR1 SEHNR, CDR2 FQNEAQ (reference sequence). The CDR3 sequence is 15 residues long. The junction had 6 bases not matched to a gene; V was cut back by 5 bases and J by 0 bases. The CDR3 DNA reads TGTGCCAGCAGCAGAAGGGACAGAGCTAACTATGGCTACACCTTC. Translated, it gives CASSRRDRANYGYTF.

This sequence joins TRBV4-1 and TRBJ2-1, with a tentative D call TRBD1 (5 bases). Trimming pared 0 bases from V and 12 bases from J, leaving 12 bases between. Germline V gene data show CDR1 as MGHRA and CDR2 as YSYEKL. The CDR3 covers 13 residues. The DNA of the CDR3 is TGCGCCAGCAGCCAAGATTGGCAGGGAAGGCAGTTCTTC. Translation: CASSQDWQGRQFF.

This sequence joins TRBV29-1 and TRBJ2-4; 7 bases are shared with TRBD1. Per the germline V gene, CDR1 is SQVTM and CDR2 is ANQGSEA. The CDR3 is 15 amino acids. V shed 7 bases and J 3 bases; nucleotides not matched to a gene: 12. CDR3 protein: CSASRTGRIKNIQYF. The CDR3 DNA follows: TGCAGCGCATCCAGGACAGGCCGAATCAAAAACATTCAGTACTTC.

The chain couples TRBV4-1 to TRBJ1-5; the D gene is possibly TRBD1 (5 bases). CDR1 is MGHRA and CDR2 is YSYEKL in the germline V gene. V lost 4 bases to trimming and J lost 2 bases, with 9 bases between them. The CDR3 extends over 14 amino acids. The CDR3 nucleotides read TGCGCCAGCAGCCCCCTGGGGGGCAATCAGCCCCAGCATTTT. Its protein is CASSPLGGNQPQHF.

The chain uses TRBV7-9 and TRBJ2-7, with a weak D call TRBD1 (6 bases). Germline CDR1 reads SEHNR; CDR2 reads FQNEAQ (reference sequence). The CDR3 runs 13 residues. V dropped 5 bases and J dropped 2 bases, with 10 bases sitting between them. As DNA, the CDR3 is TGTGCCAGCAGCCTAGAGGGGGCCTACGAGCAGTACTTC. Its protein is CASSLEGAYEQYF.

There are a few counts of this clone. The rearrangement joins TRBV9 to TRBJ2-1; maybe TRBD1 (5 bases). Trimming left V 2 bases short and J 9 bases short, with 12 bases between. Germline V CDR1 and CDR2: SGDLS, YYNGEE. The CDR3 is 13 residues long. In nucleotides, the CDR3 is TGTGCCAGCAGCGTTGTTATAAGGGGTGAGCAGTTCTTC. Encoded protein: CASSVVIRGEQFF.

The chain carries TRBV4-1 and TRBJ1-1; D is ambiguous. The CDR3 runs to 13 residues. Germline V gene sequence: CDR1 MGHRA, CDR2 YSYEKL. The V end lost 4 bases, the J end lost 5 bases, and 11 bases lay between the germline ends. In DNA form, the CDR3 reads TGCGCCAGCAGCCCTATTGGGTGGACTGAAGCTTTCTTT. Amino acids: CASSPIGWTEAFF.

This clone has only a few counts. The rearrangement links TRBV25-1 to TRBJ2-5; D perhaps matches TRBD2 (5 bases). V lost 3 bases, J lost 3 bases, and 11 bases lay in between. Looked up from germline, CDR1 is MGHDK and CDR2 is SYGVNS. The CDR3 sequence is 14 residues long. The DNA of the CDR3 is TGTGCCAGCAGTGATGAGGGTTCCAAAGAGACCCAGTACTTC. Encoded protein: CASSDEGSKETQYF.